This T cell receptor beta chain originates from a study of T cell responses to AZD1222 COVID-19 vaccine. The V and J ends lost 3 bases and 0 bases respectively, with 3 bases between them. Germline V gives CDR1 LGHNA, CDR2 YNFKEQ. CDR3 length: 14 residues. Study-level findings and limits: Nearly half of spike-specific TCRs reportedly go after variant regions that carry no mutations.

The table lists this clone with a few counts. Its antigen is unidentified. Data came from immunoSEQ multiplex PCR; TCRdb stores just in-frame clones and leaves some out. In the table there are around 150,000 clones, under 95% of which are singletons. The sequenced sample was peripheral blood, obtained on day 0 of AZD1222 vaccination. The origin of this receptor is an adult in good health. The V call is TRBV4-2, the J call TRBJ1-6; D call uncertain. The CDR3 nucleotides are TGTGCCAGCAGCCACAGCTCCTATAATTCACCCCTCCACTTT. This encodes CASSHSSYNSPLHF.